The entry below describes one T cell receptor beta chain. CDR1 LGHDT and CDR2 YNNKEL come from the germline V gene (reference sequence). The V segment lost 6 bases and the J segment 6 bases; nucleotides outside the gene matches: 8. This CDR3 region has 15 residues. Participants were aged 18 to 89 years from around 25 US areas. Cohorts were assigned according to the clinical history that participants reported. These data come from a study of blood T cell repertoires in COVID-19. Study-level information: Italy, Spain and the United States were the sources of the convalescent and acute COVID-19 samples.

As originally analysed: Estimation of nucleated cell counts relied on the amplification of reference gene primers. TCRdb's table, derived via immunoSEQ multiplex PCR, lists solely in-frame clones and lacks some. The V and J calls and clone size come from that table; D and trimming were worked out from the DNA. The sample lists some 170,000 clones; about 79% were seen once. Source material: PBMCs or T cells enriched from blood (not recorded which). The chain employs TRBV3-1 (or the pseudogene TRBV3-2) and TRBJ1-4, with 9 bases that match TRBD1. This TCR was recovered from a man aged 50-59 years who had recovered from COVID-19. DNA for the CDR3: TGTGCCAGCAGGGGCACAGGGGGCGGATATGAAAAACTGTTTTTT. It specifies CASRGTGGGYEKLFF.